Given below is one T cell receptor beta chain in context. The V gene's germline CDR1 is SGHAT and CDR2 FQNNGV. This CDR3 is built from 18 residues. The V gene end was trimmed by 6 bases and the J gene end by 3 bases; junction bases not matched to a gene: 17. The sample originates from a study of blood T cell repertoires in COVID-19. Profiled with immunoSEQ multiplex PCR; TCRdb holds only in-frame clones, not every one. The data show over 150,000 clones, roughly 89% seen once. The TCR sequence derives from a man aged 50 to 59 with acute or convalescent COVID-19. The genes are TRBV11-2 and TRBJ2-5; TRBD2 aligns across 9 bases. The specimen was peripheral blood. The CDR3 DNA sequence: TGTGCCAGCAGTTCGGGGACCTGGCTAGCGGGGCAAAAAGAGACCCAGTACTTC. Encoded protein: CASSSGTWLAGQKETQYF.